A single sample gave rise to the 25 T cell receptor beta chains below, sequenced in a study of T cell responses to AZD1222 COVID-19 vaccine. The data were produced by immunoSEQ multiplex PCR, yet TCRdb's version contains in-frame clones alone and is incomplete. The sample yields about 84,000 clones, approximately 90% seen once. Material: peripheral blood, obtained 28 days after the second AZD1222 dose. All receptors derive from an adult who received the AZD1222 COVID-19 vaccine.

This sequence joins TRBV7-3 and TRBJ1-2, with D possibly being TRBD1 (6 bases). Germline values: CDR1 SGHTA, CDR2 FQGTGA. CDR3 size: 14 residues. V was cut by 5 bases and J by 1 base, with 11 bases left in between. The CDR3 sequence: CASSPGTLNYGYTF. The CDR3 DNA is TGTGCCAGCAGCCCTGGGACACTTAACTATGGCTACACCTTC. The variable domain in full, with the rest retrieved from reference TRBV7-3 and TRBJ1-2, is GAGVSQTPSNKVTEKGKYVELRCDPISGHTALYWYRQSLGQGPEFLIYFQGTGAADDSGLPNDRFFAVRPEGSVSTLKIQRTERGDSAVYLCASSPGTLNYGYTFGSGTRLTVV.

V is TRBV18 and J is TRBJ1-2, with D maybe TRBD1 (5 bases). The CDR3 covers 17 residues. Looked up from germline, CDR1 is KGHSH and CDR2 is LQKENI. The V end was cut by 2 bases, the J end by 0 bases, with 16 bases between. The CDR3 is CASSPSLSQGANYGYTF. The CDR3 nucleotides are TGTGCCAGCTCACCAAGTCTGTCGCAGGGCGCTAACTATGGCTACACCTTC.

This sequence joins TRBV5-5 and TRBJ1-5; 7 bases are shared with TRBD1. In germline, CDR1 is SGHKS, CDR2 YYEKEE (reference sequence). Losses at the gene ends were 4 bases for V and 1 base for J; bases not matched to a gene: 8. The CDR3 totals 16 residues. The CDR3 DNA is TGTGCCAGCAGCCGCGATGGGACAGCGAGCAATCAGCCCCAGCATTTT. This translates into CASSRDGTASNQPQHF.

J is TRBJ1-2 and V is TRBV5-6, with 8 bases matching TRBD1. The junction had 12 bases not matched to a gene; V was cut back by 0 bases and J by 5 bases. The length of the CDR3 is 17 residues. Germline V lookup: CDR1 SGHDT, CDR2 YYEEEE. The chain's CDR3 is CASSLGGWTGTRYGYTF. The CDR3 coding sequence is TGTGCCAGCAGCTTGGGGGGATGGACAGGGACCCGATATGGCTACACCTTC. The full variable domain, its missing parts supplied by reference TRBV5-6 and TRBJ1-2, is DAGVTQSPTHLIKTRGQQVTLRCSPKSGHDTVSWYQQALGQGPQFIFQYYEEEERQRGNFPDRFSGHQFPNYSSELNVNALLLGDSALYLCASSLGGWTGTRYGYTFGSGTRLTVV.

This clone was found once. The chain recombines TRBV15 with TRBJ1-6, with TRBD1 matching 7 bases. CDR1 is LNHNV, CDR2 YYDKDF, per germline (reference sequence). The J segment lost 10 bases and the V segment lost 0 bases, leaving 6 bases of the junction unmatched. This CDR3 is 15 amino acids long. The CDR3 DNA follows: TGTGCCACCAGCAGAGAAGCAGGGGGATACTCACCCCTCCACTTT. It translates to CATSREAGGYSPLHF. Drawing the rest from reference TRBV15 and TRBJ1-6, the complete variable domain is DAMVIQNPRYQVTQFGKPVTLSCSQTLNHNVMYWYQQKSSQAPKLLFHYYDKDFNNEADTPDNFQSRRPNTSFCFLDIRSPGLGDTAMYLCATSREAGGYSPLHFGNGTRLTVT.

V usage is TRBV6-5 and J usage is TRBJ1-4, with unresolved D. Trimming took 0 bases from V and 3 from J, leaving 8 bases between them. CDR1 is MNHEY and CDR2 is SVGAGI in the germline V gene. The CDR3 extends over 15 amino acids. Written as DNA, the CDR3 is TGTGCCAGCAGTTACTCTTTCAGCTCTAATGAAAAACTGTTTTTT. Amino acids: CASSYSFSSNEKLFF.

This chain joins TRBV10-3 and TRBJ2-5; 7 bases match TRBD1. CDR1 and CDR2 (germline): ENHRY, SYGVKD. CDR3 length equals 17 residues. J lost 0 bases, V lost 1 base, and 8 bases had no gene match. The CDR3, as DNA: TGTGCCATCAGTGAGTACTCCCCGGGACAGAACCAAGAGACCCAGTACTTC. Translating gives CAISEYSPGQNQETQYF.

V and J are TRBV5-4 and TRBJ2-2, with D tentatively TRBD1 or TRBD2 (5 bases each). Trimming shortened V by 2 bases and J by 4 bases, and 12 bases separated the two germline ends. Germline CDR1 and CDR2: SGHNT and YYREEE (reference sequence). The CDR3 contains 15 residues. The CDR3 nucleotides read TGTGCCAGCAGCTTTGGGACCCCGGGCACCGGGGAGCTGTTTTTT. Its protein product is CASSFGTPGTGELFF.

The chain recombines TRBV29-1 with TRBJ1-1; D remains unclear. In germline, CDR1 is SQVTM, CDR2 ANQGSEA. V lost 6 bases and J 3 bases, leaving 17 bases between the germline ends. The CDR3 loop spans 14 amino acids. The CDR3 protein is CSVLDRPEDTEAFF. The CDR3 bases are TGCAGCGTCCTGGACCGTCCGGAGGACACTGAAGCTTTCTTT.

The V gene is TRBV12-3 or TRBV12-4, the J gene TRBJ1-1; D is ambiguous. Trimming took off 3 bases at V and 2 bases at J, with 7 bases between the two ends. The CDR3 has 13 residues. The CDR3 bases are TGTGCCAGCAGTTTGGGGTTAAACACTGAAGCTTTCTTT. It encodes CASSLGLNTEAFF.

This chain links TRBV11-3 with TRBJ2-3; 12 nucleotides agree with TRBD2. Germline-derived CDR1 and CDR2 are SGHNT and YENEEA. This CDR3 spans 15 amino acids. The V segment lost 5 bases and the J segment 4 bases; nucleotides outside the gene matches: 4. The CDR3 sequence: CASSPGLAGADTQYF. Written as DNA, the CDR3 is TGTGCCAGCAGCCCGGGACTAGCGGGCGCAGATACGCAGTATTTT.

The V call is TRBV14, the J call TRBJ1-4; no firm D call. CDR3 length: 17 residues. Per the germline V gene, CDR1 is SGHDN and CDR2 is FVKESK. Between the trimmed V and J ends, which lost 1 base and 0 bases, there was a span of 12 bases. The chain's CDR3 is CASSQGVKGSTNEKLFF. CDR3 sequence (DNA): TGTGCCAGCAGCCAAGGGGTTAAGGGATCAACTAATGAAAAACTGTTTTTT. The full variable domain, with the rest looked up from reference TRBV14 and TRBJ1-4, is EAGVTQFPSHSVIEKGQTVTLRCDPISGHDNLYWYRRVMGKEIKFLLHFVKESKQDESGMPNNRFLAERTGGTYSTLKVQPAELEDSGVYFCASSQGVKGSTNEKLFFGSGTQLSVL.

The chain carries TRBV27 and TRBJ2-7; 8 positions agree with TRBD1. Germline V gene lookup returns CDR1 MNHEY and CDR2 SMNVEV (reference sequence). J gave up 3 bases and V 2 bases, and 6 bases lay outside the gene matches. The CDR3 runs 15 residues. The CDR3 DNA reads as TGTGCCAGCAGTTTAGGCGGGACAGGACACTACGAGCAGTACTTC. Its translation: CASSLGGTGHYEQYF.

CDR3 region: CASSFRGYGYTF. Here the CDR3 DNA reads TGTGCCAGCAGTTTCAGGGGCTATGGCTACACCTTC. This rearrangement joins TRBV12-3 or TRBV12-4 to TRBJ1-2, with a weak D call TRBD1 (6 bases). CDR3 length: 12 amino acids. V lost 3 bases and J lost 4, with 6 bases in between.

This clone was detected once. The rearrangement joins TRBV19 to TRBJ1-5; 10 bases map to TRBD1. V was clipped by 5 bases and J by 9 bases; unmatched bases: 4. The CDR3 has 13 amino acids. Per the germline V gene, CDR1 is LNHDA and CDR2 is SQIVND (reference sequence). The CDR3 spells CASSRTGGWPQHF. The CDR3 DNA sequence: TGTGCCAGTAGTCGGACAGGGGGTTGGCCCCAGCATTTT.

Remarks on this clone: Distinct nucleotide sequences in the sample also encode this CDR3. This chain connects TRBV5-1 to TRBJ1-4, with TRBD1 matching over 9 bases. CDR3 length: 14 amino acids. The J segment lost 5 bases and the V segment lost 4 bases, leaving 3 bases of the junction unmatched. Germline V CDR1 and CDR2: SGHRS, YFSETQ. The CDR3 region is CASSLGQGNEKLFF. The CDR3 region has the DNA TGCGCCAGCAGCCTCGGACAGGGGAATGAAAAACTGTTTTTT.

V usage is TRBV9 and J usage is TRBJ2-2; D call uncertain. V was pared by 0 bases and J by 4 bases, with 7 bases between. Germline loops: CDR1 SGDLS, CDR2 YYNGEE. The CDR3 is 14 amino acids. The CDR3 here is CASSVGRATGELFF. In DNA form, the CDR3 reads TGTGCCAGCAGCGTAGGACGGGCCACCGGGGAGCTGTTTTTT.

This chain's CDR3 is CASSHRAASMNTEAFF. CDR3 DNA: TGTGCCAGTAGTCATCGGGCTGCTTCCATGAACACTGAAGCTTTCTTT. The V gene is TRBV19, the J gene TRBJ1-1, with no clear D. The CDR3 totals 16 residues. Trimming removed 5 bases from V and 0 bases from J, with 16 bases in between. The V gene's germline CDR1 is LNHDA and CDR2 SQIVND (reference sequence).

V gene TRBV19 combines with J gene TRBJ2-7; 8 positions agree with TRBD1. Germline CDR1 is LNHDA and CDR2 is SQIVND (reference sequence). This CDR3 is built from 16 residues. The junction had 15 bases not matched to a gene; V was cut back by 10 bases and J by 1 base. The CDR3 nucleotides are TGTGCCACCTCTAAGGGGAGGACAGGGACTTCCTACGAGCAGTACTTC. It yields the protein CATSKGRTGTSYEQYF.

The V gene is TRBV2, the J gene TRBJ2-2, with 7 bases lining up with TRBD1. V gave up 6 bases and J gave up 7 bases; unmatched junction bases: 8. CDR3 length: 14 amino acids. CDR1 and CDR2 from the germline V gene are SNHLY and FYNNEI. DNA of the CDR3: TGTGCCAGCAGCCTCAGGGGGTTGGACGGGGAGCTGTTTTTT. It specifies CASSLRGLDGELFF.

The V gene is TRBV11-3, the J gene TRBJ2-3; TRBD2 matches at 11 bases. Unmatched junction bases numbered 7, after V lost 5 bases and J lost 0 bases. The CDR3 totals 17 residues. CDR1 and CDR2 from the germline V gene are SGHNT and YENEEA. CDR3 sequence (DNA): TGTGCCAGCAGCGCCGGGACTAGCGGCTCTAGCACAGATACGCAGTATTTT. It yields the protein CASSAGTSGSSTDTQYF. Filled out from reference TRBV11-3 and TRBJ2-3, the complete variable domain reads EAGVVQSPRYKIIEKKQPVAFWCNPISGHNTLYWYLQNLGQGPELLIRYENEEAVDDSQLPKDRFSAERLKGVDSTLKIQPAELGDSAVYLCASSAGTSGSSTDTQYFGPGTRLTVL.

V and J are TRBV4-1 and TRBJ2-7; D may be TRBD2 (7 bases). Germline assignment: CDR1 MGHRA and CDR2 YSYEKL. The CDR3 runs to 13 residues. V was pared by 8 bases and J by 7 bases, with 18 bases between. The CDR3 nucleotides read TGCGCCAGCGGGACAAGGTGGGGGGGTGAGCAGTACTTC. It specifies CASGTRWGGEQYF.

The rearrangement links TRBV19 to TRBJ2-5; D may match TRBD1 or TRBD2 (6 bases each). The CDR3 is made up of 15 amino acids. The ends were cut back, 3 bases at V and 5 bases at J, with 16 bases in the middle. Looked up from germline, CDR1 is LNHDA and CDR2 is SQIVND (reference sequence). The CDR3 coding sequence is TGTGCCAGTAGTATCCGGGACATACGGGGGGAGACCCAGTACTTC. Its protein product is CASSIRDIRGETQYF.

CDR3 amino acids: CASSADRFQETQYF. The CDR3 coding sequence is TGTGCCAGCAGCGCCGACAGGTTTCAAGAGACCCAGTACTTC. V and J are TRBV9 and TRBJ2-5, with D possibly matching TRBD1 (6 bases). This CDR3 has 14 amino acids. V was trimmed by 3 bases and J by 2 bases, leaving 11 bases between them. The germline V gene has CDR1 SGDLS and CDR2 YYNGEE.

The chain recombines TRBV4-1 with TRBJ2-1, with 13 bases identical to TRBD2. This CDR3 contains 18 residues. After removal of 0 bases from V and 6 bases from J, the junction contained 8 bases not matched to a gene. Germline-derived CDR1 and CDR2 are MGHRA and YSYEKL. In DNA form, the CDR3 reads TGCGCCAGCAGCCAAGACGGCTTTCGACTAGCGGGGGGCAATGAGCAGTTCTTC. It yields the protein CASSQDGFRLAGGNEQFF.